This TCR beta chain is from a study of cytomegalovirus exposure and HLA in healthy donors. The study, taken as a whole, reports: TCR beta sequences reportedly predicted the HLA-A and HLA-B alleles of most subjects accurately.

A multiplex PCR was run with 60 Vbeta primers and 13 Jbeta primers. Clones were sequenced by immunoSEQ multiplex PCR, and TCRdb holds only the in-frame ones, with some missing. Here the sample spans more than 130,000 clones, nearly 80% being singletons. The CDR3 is made up of 14 amino acids. V was clipped by 4 bases and J by 5 bases; unmatched bases: 2. In germline, CDR1 is SGHTA, CDR2 FQGNSA. Turning to this clone: Its antigen is not identified.

The TCR was taken from a male donor in good health and CMV-seronegative. V and J are TRBV7-2 and TRBJ2-7, with TRBD2 matching over 13 bases. The sample was PBMCs. CDR3 DNA: TGTGCCAGCAGCTCGACTAGCGGGGGGAACGAGCAGTACTTC. It specifies CASSSTSGGNEQYF. Full variable domain (remainder filled in from reference TRBV7-2 and TRBJ2-7): GAGVSQSPSNKVTEKGKDVELRCDPISGHTALYWYRQSLGQGLEFLIYFQGNSAPDKSGLPSDRFSAERTGGSVSTLTIQRTQQEDSAVYLCASSSTSGGNEQYFGPGTRLTVT.